Following are 19 T cell receptor beta chains from one sample sequenced in a study of siplizumab effects on memory and regulatory T cells. Clones were read by immunoSEQ multiplex PCR, and TCRdb kept only the in-frame ones, dropping some. The sample consists of some 120,000 clones, roughly 94% of them appearing once. Sequencing was performed on non-Treg CD4+ T cells sorted from blood. The receptors were gathered from a human donor in good health.

The chain employs TRBV7-9 and TRBJ1-2; tentative D call: TRBD1 (5 bases). With 1 base removed from V and 11 bases from J, the gap between germline ends came to 17 bases. In germline, CDR1 is SEHNR, CDR2 FQNEAQ (reference sequence). The CDR3 loop spans 14 amino acids. CDR3 in amino acids: CASSLGQGQDGYTF. The DNA for the CDR3 is TGTGCCAGCAGCTTAGGGCAGGGTCAGGACGGTTACACCTTC.

The chain is built from TRBV6-6 and TRBJ2-6; D not certain. Germline V gene lookup returns CDR1 MNHNY and CDR2 SVGAGI (reference sequence). The CDR3 sequence is 15 residues long. V was cut by 5 bases and J by 1 base, with 9 bases left in between. CDR3 in DNA: TGTGCCAGCAGTGCTCCGCGATCTGGGGCCAACGTCCTGACTTTC. Translating gives CASSAPRSGANVLTF.

The chain recombines TRBV5-1 with TRBJ2-2; 10 nucleotides align to TRBD2. Trimming cost V 0 bases and J 5 bases; bases outside gene matches: 4. This CDR3 contains 16 residues. From germline, CDR1 is SGHRS and CDR2 YFSETQ. The CDR3 region is CASSLALAGVTGELFF. Here the CDR3 DNA reads TGCGCCAGCAGCTTGGCTCTAGCGGGAGTTACCGGGGAGCTGTTTTTT.

The chain has TRBV18 and TRBJ2-2, with 9 positions matching TRBD2. V was clipped by 3 bases and J by 6 bases; unmatched bases: 5. The CDR3 has 15 amino acids. The germline CDR1 and CDR2 sequences are KGHSH and LQKENI. The CDR3, as DNA: TGTGCCAGCTCACCGGGACTAGCCCAACCCGGGGAGCTGTTTTTT. This codes for CASSPGLAQPGELFF.

The CDR3 DNA sequence: TGTGCCAGTTGGTTGGACACCGGGGAGCTGTTTTTT. Translated, it gives CASWLDTGELFF. The chain carries TRBV2 and TRBJ2-2, with D hard to call. Trimming left V 9 bases short and J 3 bases short, with 8 bases between. In germline, CDR1 is SNHLY, CDR2 FYNNEI. The length of the CDR3 is 12 residues. Based on the CDR3 plus reference TRBV2 and TRBJ2-2, the full variable domain is EPEVTQTPSHQVTQMGQEVILRCVPISNHLYFYWYRQILGQKVEFLVSFYNNEISEKSEIFDDQFSVERPDGSNFTLKIRSTKLEDSAMYFCASWLDTGELFFGEGSRLTVL.

The chain joins TRBV27 to TRBJ2-5; tentatively, D is TRBD1 or TRBD2 (5 bases each). The V gene lost 2 bases and the J gene lost 4 bases, with 8 bases spanning the gap. This CDR3 is built from 13 residues. Germline CDR1 is MNHEY and CDR2 is SMNVEV (reference sequence). The DNA of the CDR3 is TGTGCCAGCAGTTTAGAGGGGAGAGAGACCCAGTACTTC. Its protein product is CASSLEGRETQYF.

The chain combines TRBV10-3 with TRBJ2-1, with 8 bases identical to TRBD2. The CDR3 consists of 16 residues. V dropped 0 bases and J dropped 4; count of bases not matched to a gene: 5. Germline V gene sequence: CDR1 ENHRY, CDR2 SYGVKD. The CDR3 coding sequence is TGTGCCATCAGTGAGTCACGAGCGGGGGTGTACAATGAGCAGTTCTTC. This encodes CAISESRAGVYNEQFF.

In the case of this clone: Compared with germline, one end of the junction differs, possibly owing to a read error. The chain has TRBV2 and TRBJ2-2; possible D gene TRBD2, 7 bases. The CDR3 is made up of 13 amino acids. Per germline, CDR1 SNHLY and CDR2 FYNNEI. The CDR3 here is CASSEAVRGGLFF. The CDR3 bases are TGTGCCAGCAGTGAAGCAGTGAGGGGGGGGCTGTTTTTT.

The CDR3 DNA reads as TGTGCCAGCGGCGGCCGGTTGAATCAGCCCCAGCATTTT. Protein product: CASGGRLNQPQHF. The chain combines TRBV7-9 with TRBJ1-5; D uncertain. This CDR3 comprises 13 residues. Trimming took off 8 bases at V and 4 bases at J, with 12 bases between the two ends. Per germline, CDR1 SEHNR and CDR2 FQNEAQ (reference sequence).

CDR3 residues: CASSRSAGVNEQFF. The DNA for the CDR3 is TGTGCCAGCTCACGCTCAGCGGGAGTCAATGAGCAGTTCTTC. This chain connects TRBV18 to TRBJ2-1; 8 positions match TRBD2. With 4 bases clipped from V and 6 bases from J, the junction kept 5 bases outside the gene matches. CDR3 length: 14 amino acids. The V gene's germline CDR1 is KGHSH and CDR2 LQKENI.

The chain couples TRBV20-1 to TRBJ1-3; D is ambiguous. The germline V and J ends were trimmed by 3 bases and 8 bases, with 8 bases remaining between them. The CDR3 runs 11 residues. Germline-derived CDR1 and CDR2 are DFQATT and SNEGSKA (reference sequence). In nucleotides, the CDR3 is TGCAGTGCTAGCAAGGGAGACACCATATATTTT. The encoded protein is CSASKGDTIYF.

The chain joins TRBV11-2 to TRBJ2-1; 11 bases align to TRBD2. CDR1 is SGHAT and CDR2 is FQNNGV in the germline V gene. V was pared by 0 bases and J by 8 bases, with 3 bases of the junction left unmatched. The CDR3 has 15 amino acids. CDR3 region: CASSLDGLAGDEQFF. For the CDR3, the DNA is TGTGCCAGCAGCTTAGATGGACTAGCGGGCGATGAGCAGTTCTTC.

V and J are TRBV30 and TRBJ1-2, with a possible D match to TRBD1 (5 bases). The CDR3 is 12 residues long. Trimming took off 0 bases at V and 7 bases at J, with 9 bases between the two ends. The germline gives CDR1 GTSNPN, CDR2 SVGIG (reference sequence). This CDR3 is CAWSVVQGGYTF. The CDR3 DNA reads TGTGCCTGGAGTGTAGTTCAGGGTGGCTACACCTTC.

The chain couples TRBV7-9 to TRBJ1-1; maybe TRBD1 (6 bases). The CDR3 loop spans 17 amino acids. V shed 7 bases and J shed 1 base, with 22 bases lying between them. Germline V lookup: CDR1 SEHNR, CDR2 FQNEAQ (reference sequence). CDR3 protein: CASKIPGAGVRNTEAFF. The CDR3 DNA sequence: TGTGCCAGCAAAATACCGGGGGCAGGGGTCCGGAACACTGAAGCTTTCTTT.

The gene calls are TRBV5-1 and TRBJ2-1, with 8 positions matching TRBD2. The germline V gene has CDR1 SGHRS and CDR2 YFSETQ. This CDR3 has 18 residues. Germline trimming cut 0 bases from V and 4 bases from J; bases unmatched to any gene: 12. CDR3 sequence reads: CASSLGFSGGPGYNEQFF. CDR3 bases: TGCGCCAGCAGCTTGGGGTTCTCGGGAGGGCCGGGTTACAATGAGCAGTTCTTC.

The chain employs TRBV19 and TRBJ2-3; D gene ambiguous. This CDR3 is built from 12 residues. The V and J ends lost 1 base and 5 bases respectively, with 4 bases between them. From germline, CDR1 is LNHDA and CDR2 SQIVND (reference sequence). The CDR3 region is CASSIGRDTQYF. In DNA form, the CDR3 reads TGTGCCAGTAGTATAGGAAGAGATACGCAGTATTTT.

This chain uses TRBV5-1 with TRBJ1-6, with D possibly being TRBD1 (5 bases). CDR3 size: 15 residues. Trimming took off 0 bases at V and 9 bases at J, with 13 bases between the two ends. Germline lookup yields CDR1 SGHRS and CDR2 YFSETQ. CDR3 sequence: CASSLEGASGSPLHF. The DNA for the CDR3 is TGCGCCAGCAGCTTGGAAGGGGCCTCGGGTTCACCCCTCCACTTT.

The rearrangement links TRBV2 to TRBJ2-5; the match to TRBD1 covers 7 bases. Germline CDR1 reads SNHLY; CDR2 reads FYNNEI. V trimming: 6 bases; J trimming: 5 bases; junction bases outside the gene matches: 12. The CDR3 is 15 amino acids. Here the CDR3 reads CASRPTGTEKETQYF. CDR3 DNA sequence: TGTGCCAGCAGACCGACCGGGACAGAGAAGGAGACCCAGTACTTC.

The CDR3 nucleotides are TGTGCCAGCAGGCCTGGGACAATAGGAAACACCATATATTTT. This translates into CASRPGTIGNTIYF. V usage is TRBV2 and J usage is TRBJ1-3, with a possible D match to TRBD1 (6 bases). The V gene's germline CDR1 is SNHLY and CDR2 FYNNEI. The CDR3 is made up of 14 amino acids. V shed 6 bases and J shed 4 bases, with 13 bases lying between them.